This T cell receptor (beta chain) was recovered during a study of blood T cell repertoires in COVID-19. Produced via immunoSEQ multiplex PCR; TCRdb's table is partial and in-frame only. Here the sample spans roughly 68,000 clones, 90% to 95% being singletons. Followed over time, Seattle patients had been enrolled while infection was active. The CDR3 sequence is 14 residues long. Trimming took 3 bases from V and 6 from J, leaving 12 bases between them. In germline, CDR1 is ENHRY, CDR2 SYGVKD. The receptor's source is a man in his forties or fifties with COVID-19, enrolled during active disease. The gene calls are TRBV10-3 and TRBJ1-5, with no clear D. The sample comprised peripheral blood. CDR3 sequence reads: CAISDRKGIQPQHF. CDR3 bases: TGTGCCATCAGTGACAGGAAAGGCATTCAGCCCCAGCATTTT.